The present T cell receptor (beta chain) was sequenced within a study of blood T cell repertoires in COVID-19. Authors' methods: Scientists estimated how many nucleated cells there were by amplifying reference gene primers. Profiling relied on immunoSEQ multiplex PCR, and the TCRdb table lists in-frame clones only, not all of them. The DNA was the basis for D and trimming; V, J and clone size are from that table. The sample lists some 500,000 clones, roughly nine tenths seen once, with 7.8% in the top ten. V lost 1 base, J lost 1 base, and 9 bases stayed unmatched. Germline values: CDR1 LGHNA, CDR2 YNFKEQ. The CDR3 is made up of 18 amino acids.

This clonotype originated in a woman between 50 and 59 years old with COVID-19, enrolled during active disease. The material sequenced was peripheral blood. The chain recombines TRBV4-2 with TRBJ2-7; 11 bases map to TRBD1. CDR3 coding DNA: TGTGCCAGCAGCCAAGCATTTCGGGACAGGGGGAGTTCCTACGAGCAGTACTTC. Amino acids: CASSQAFRDRGSSYEQYF.